Listed below are T cell receptor beta chains from one sample, sequenced in a study of blood T cell repertoires in COVID-19. Some clones are missing from TCRdb's copy, which holds only in-frame ones; the method was immunoSEQ multiplex PCR. This table holds 250,000 to 400,000 clones, 85% to 90% found once. The sequenced material came from peripheral blood. These receptors were collected from a woman in her 30s with COVID-19, enrolled during active disease. Each CDR3 is given with its conserved first and last residue. The order of the fields is D gene, clone size, J gene, V gene, CDR3 DNA, CDR3 protein. A D gene is named only where the DNA matches it firmly. Not all rows give a size; the values are once, few, many and, for expanded clones, a class.

d_gene: .
abundance: few
j_gene: TRBJ1-1
v_gene: TRBV19
CDR3nt: TGTGCCAGTTGGACAGTGAACACTGAAGCTTTCTTT
CDR3aa: CASWTVNTEAFF

d_gene: TRBD2
abundance: .
j_gene: TRBJ2-7
v_gene: TRBV18
CDR3nt: TGTGCCAGCTCACCAGGTTTCAGCGGGGCCCCCTACGAGCAGTACTTC
CDR3aa: CASSPGFSGAPYEQYF

d_gene: TRBD1
abundance: .
j_gene: TRBJ2-7
v_gene: TRBV7-8
CDR3nt: TGTGCCAGCAGCTTAGCGTACCAGGGGGAGCTCAACTCCTACGAGCAGTACTTC
CDR3aa: CASSLAYQGELNSYEQYF

d_gene: TRBD2
abundance: .
j_gene: TRBJ2-7
v_gene: TRBV5-6
CDR3nt: TGTGCCAGCAGCTCCCTAGCGGCTAGCTCCTACGAGCAGTACTTC
CDR3aa: CASSSLAASSYEQYF

d_gene: TRBD2
abundance: .
j_gene: TRBJ2-3
v_gene: TRBV7-2
CDR3nt: TGTGCCAGCAGCTTAGAGGGATCTAGCGGGATGGATACGCAGTATTTT
CDR3aa: CASSLEGSSGMDTQYF

d_gene: .
abundance: few
j_gene: TRBJ1-6
v_gene: TRBV28
CDR3nt: TGTGCCAGCAGTCTTGCAGGTTCACCCCTCCACTTT
CDR3aa: CASSLAGSPLHF

d_gene: .
abundance: .
j_gene: TRBJ1-5
v_gene: TRBV6-1
CDR3nt: TGTGCCAGCAGTGGAGGAGTACTGGATAGAAATCAGCCCCAGCATTTT
CDR3aa: CASSGGVLDRNQPQHF

d_gene: TRBD1
abundance: .
j_gene: TRBJ2-1
v_gene: TRBV11-2
CDR3nt: TGTGCCAGCAGCTTAACTGGACAGGGGGGCAATGAGCAGTTCTTC
CDR3aa: CASSLTGQGGNEQFF

d_gene: TRBD2
abundance: .
j_gene: TRBJ2-1
v_gene: TRBV7-9
CDR3nt: TGTGCCAGCAGTAGGAGCGGGAGTTCCTACAATGAGCAGTTCTTC
CDR3aa: CASSRSGSSYNEQFF

d_gene: .
abundance: .
j_gene: TRBJ1-1
v_gene: TRBV19
CDR3nt: TGTGCCAGTACCCCAGGGAACACTGAAGCTTTCTTT
CDR3aa: CASTPGNTEAFF

d_gene: .
abundance: .
j_gene: TRBJ1-1
v_gene: TRBV16
CDR3nt: TGTGCCAGCAGCCAATCATCCAGGGGGAACACTGAAGCTTTCTTT
CDR3aa: CASSQSSRGNTEAFF

d_gene: TRBD2
abundance: .
j_gene: TRBJ2-3
v_gene: TRBV5-5
CDR3nt: TGTGCCAGCAGCTCCCTCGCGGGAGGGGTTGATACGCAGTATTTT
CDR3aa: CASSSLAGGVDTQYF

d_gene: .
abundance: once
j_gene: TRBJ2-1
v_gene: TRBV3-1/TRBV3-2
CDR3nt: TGTGCCAGCAGCCAAGTTTGGACTACCGCCAATGAGCAGTTCTTC
CDR3aa: CASSQVWTTANEQFF

d_gene: TRBD1
abundance: .
j_gene: TRBJ2-7
v_gene: TRBV2
CDR3nt: TGTGCCAGCAGTTCCACAGGGGGGAAGCAATACTTC
CDR3aa: CASSSTGGKQYF

d_gene: .
abundance: .
j_gene: TRBJ1-1
v_gene: TRBV6-4
CDR3nt: TGTGCCAGCAGTCAGACAGTAAACACTGAAGCTTTCTTT
CDR3aa: CASSQTVNTEAFF

d_gene: .
abundance: .
j_gene: TRBJ1-1
v_gene: TRBV30
CDR3nt: TGTGCCTGGAGTGTACACAGTAGTATGAACACTGAAGCTTTCTTT
CDR3aa: CAWSVHSSMNTEAFF

d_gene: .
abundance: .
j_gene: TRBJ1-2
v_gene: TRBV5-4
CDR3nt: TGTGCCAGCAGCTTGGAGGCAGGGAATTATGGCTACACCTTC
CDR3aa: CASSLEAGNYGYTF

d_gene: TRBD1
abundance: .
j_gene: TRBJ1-4
v_gene: TRBV6-5
CDR3nt: TGTGCCAGCAGTTACATCAGGGGGTCAAATGAAAAACTGTTTTTT
CDR3aa: CASSYIRGSNEKLFF

d_gene: TRBD1
abundance: .
j_gene: TRBJ2-3
v_gene: TRBV2
CDR3nt: TGTGCCAGCAGCCTAGTAGGTTACGGGACAGGAATAACAGATACGCAGTATTTT
CDR3aa: CASSLVGYGTGITDTQYF

d_gene: TRBD1
abundance: .
j_gene: TRBJ1-4
v_gene: TRBV5-1
CDR3nt: TGCGCCAGCAGCTTGGCCCCACAGGGGGCAACTAATGAAAAACTGTTTTTT
CDR3aa: CASSLAPQGATNEKLFF

d_gene: .
abundance: .
j_gene: TRBJ2-1
v_gene: TRBV21-1
CDR3nt: TGTGCCAGCAGCAAGACTAGCGGGAGATATGAGCAGTTCTTC
CDR3aa: CASSKTSGRYEQFF

d_gene: .
abundance: few
j_gene: TRBJ1-2
v_gene: TRBV27
CDR3nt: TGTGCCAGCAGTCCGGGGTATGGCTACACCTTC
CDR3aa: CASSPGYGYTF

d_gene: .
abundance: once
j_gene: TRBJ2-3
v_gene: TRBV30
CDR3nt: TGTGCCTGGAGTGTTGGCCCAGATACGCAGTATTTT
CDR3aa: CAWSVGPDTQYF

d_gene: .
abundance: .
j_gene: TRBJ1-4
v_gene: TRBV6-5
CDR3nt: TGTGCCAGCAGCGCAGGGGTTACTAATGAAAAACTGTTTTTT
CDR3aa: CASSAGVTNEKLFF

d_gene: TRBD1
abundance: .
j_gene: TRBJ1-2
v_gene: TRBV6-6
CDR3nt: TGTGCCAGCAGCGGTTCATCCAGGGGGTCTGGGGGCTACACCTTC
CDR3aa: CASSGSSRGSGGYTF

d_gene: TRBD2
abundance: .
j_gene: TRBJ2-7
v_gene: TRBV2
CDR3nt: TGTGCCAGCAGCGGGGGACTAGCGGGCTCCTACGAGCAGTACTTC
CDR3aa: CASSGGLAGSYEQYF

d_gene: .
abundance: .
j_gene: TRBJ2-7
v_gene: TRBV13
CDR3nt: TGTGCCAGCAGCTTAGAGGGCGAACCCCGGGGCGAGCAGTACTTC
CDR3aa: CASSLEGEPRGEQYF

d_gene: TRBD1
abundance: .
j_gene: TRBJ2-7
v_gene: TRBV7-9
CDR3nt: TGTGCCAGCAGCTTAGCGGGGACAGTAAGCTCCTACGAGCAGTACTTC
CDR3aa: CASSLAGTVSSYEQYF

d_gene: .
abundance: .
j_gene: TRBJ1-4
v_gene: TRBV3-1/TRBV3-2
CDR3nt: TGTGCCAGCAGCCCCTTCGTGGGGCAGGGTAATGAAAAACTGTTTTTT
CDR3aa: CASSPFVGQGNEKLFF

d_gene: TRBD2
abundance: .
j_gene: TRBJ2-7
v_gene: TRBV7-8
CDR3nt: TGTGCCAGCAGCTCCCCTAGCGGGAGGGCCCTAGTCGAGCAGTACTTC
CDR3aa: CASSSPSGRALVEQYF

d_gene: TRBD1
abundance: .
j_gene: TRBJ1-2
v_gene: TRBV6-5
CDR3nt: TGTGCCAGCAGTTACTCGAGGGGGACAGGGGTTCGCTACACCTTC
CDR3aa: CASSYSRGTGVRYTF

d_gene: .
abundance: .
j_gene: TRBJ2-4
v_gene: TRBV27
CDR3nt: TGTGCCAGCAGTTTGGGGAATCAGGGTTCGGACATTCAGTACTTC
CDR3aa: CASSLGNQGSDIQYF

d_gene: .
abundance: .
j_gene: TRBJ1-6
v_gene: TRBV2
CDR3nt: TGTGCCAGCAGTGACATCAGCTCCTATAATTCACCCCTCCACTTT
CDR3aa: CASSDISSYNSPLHF

d_gene: .
abundance: .
j_gene: TRBJ1-1
v_gene: TRBV30
CDR3nt: TGTGCCTGGAGCGAATTGAGGAACTCTGAAGCTTTCTTT
CDR3aa: CAWSELRNSEAFF

d_gene: TRBD1
abundance: once
j_gene: TRBJ2-5
v_gene: TRBV15
CDR3nt: TGTGCCACCAGCAGAGGAGGGGGCCCAGAGACCCAGTACTTC
CDR3aa: CATSRGGGPETQYF

d_gene: .
abundance: .
j_gene: TRBJ1-6
v_gene: TRBV19
CDR3nt: TGTGCCAGTAGTATCAACAGGCAGAGCAATTCACCCCTCCACTTT
CDR3aa: CASSINRQSNSPLHF

d_gene: .
abundance: few
j_gene: TRBJ2-1
v_gene: TRBV29-1
CDR3nt: TGCAGCGCCTCGCATCCCCTAAGCTCCTACAATGAGCAGTTCTTC
CDR3aa: CSASHPLSSYNEQFF